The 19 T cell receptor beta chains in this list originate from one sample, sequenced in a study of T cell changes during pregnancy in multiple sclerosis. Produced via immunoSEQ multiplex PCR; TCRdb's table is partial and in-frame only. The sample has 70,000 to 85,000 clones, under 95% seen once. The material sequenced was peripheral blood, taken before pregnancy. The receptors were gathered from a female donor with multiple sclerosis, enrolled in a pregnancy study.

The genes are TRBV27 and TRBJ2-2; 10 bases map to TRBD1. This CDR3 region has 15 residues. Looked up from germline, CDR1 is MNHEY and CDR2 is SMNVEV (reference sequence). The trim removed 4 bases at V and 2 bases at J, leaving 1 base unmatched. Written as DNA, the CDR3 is TGTGCCAGCAGTTGGGACAGGGGTAACACCGGGGAGCTGTTTTTT. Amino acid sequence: CASSWDRGNTGELFF.

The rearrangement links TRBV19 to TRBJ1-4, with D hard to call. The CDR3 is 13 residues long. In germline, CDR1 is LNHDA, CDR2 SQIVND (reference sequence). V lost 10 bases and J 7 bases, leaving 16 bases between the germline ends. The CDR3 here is CATSLLSGEKLFF. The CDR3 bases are TGTGCCACCTCTCTCCTATCGGGTGAAAAACTGTTTTTT.

The CDR3 DNA reads TGTGCCAGCCTCGGACTAGCGGGGCGGAATGAGCAGTTCTTC. It specifies CASLGLAGRNEQFF. The V and J genes are TRBV6-1 and TRBJ2-1; the match to TRBD2 covers 12 bases. There are 14 residues in the CDR3. The trim removed 8 bases at V and 7 bases at J, leaving 6 bases unmatched. CDR1 is MNHNS and CDR2 is SASEGT in the germline V gene.

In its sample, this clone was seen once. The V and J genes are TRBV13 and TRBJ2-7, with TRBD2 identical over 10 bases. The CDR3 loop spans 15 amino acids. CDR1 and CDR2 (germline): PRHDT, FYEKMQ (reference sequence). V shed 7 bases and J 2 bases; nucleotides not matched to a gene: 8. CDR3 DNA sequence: TGTGCCAGCACCGTGGGTAGCGGGGGGCCCTACGAGCAGTACTTC. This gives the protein CASTVGSGGPYEQYF. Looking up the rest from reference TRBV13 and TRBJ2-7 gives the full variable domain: AAGVIQSPRHLIKEKRETATLKCYPIPRHDTVYWYQQGPGQDPQFLISFYEKMQSDKGSIPDRFSAQQFSDYHSELNMSSLELGDSALYFCASTVGSGGPYEQYFGPGTRLTVT.

The CDR3 protein is CASSVGVSGTGLRTQYF. The DNA of the CDR3 is TGTGCCAGCAGCGTAGGGGTCTCTGGGACAGGTCTAAGGACCCAGTACTTC. The rearrangement uses TRBV9 and TRBJ2-5, with 8 bases fitting TRBD1. The CDR3 sequence is 17 residues long. From germline, CDR1 is SGDLS and CDR2 YYNGEE. V shed 0 bases and J 7 bases; nucleotides not matched to a gene: 14.

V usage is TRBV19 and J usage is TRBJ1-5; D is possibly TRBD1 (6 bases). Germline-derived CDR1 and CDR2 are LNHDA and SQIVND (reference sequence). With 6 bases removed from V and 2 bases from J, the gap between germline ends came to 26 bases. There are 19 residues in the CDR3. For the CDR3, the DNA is TGTGCCAGTAGGGCCGCTGCGTCTAAGTGGGGGCCGGGCAATCAGCCCCAGCATTTT. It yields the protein CASRAAASKWGPGNQPQHF.

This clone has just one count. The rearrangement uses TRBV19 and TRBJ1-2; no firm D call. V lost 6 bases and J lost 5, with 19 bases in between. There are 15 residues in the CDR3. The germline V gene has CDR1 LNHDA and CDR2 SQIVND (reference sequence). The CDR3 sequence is CASSILPGGPYGYTF. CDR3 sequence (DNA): TGTGCCAGTAGCATACTCCCCGGAGGGCCTTATGGCTACACCTTC.

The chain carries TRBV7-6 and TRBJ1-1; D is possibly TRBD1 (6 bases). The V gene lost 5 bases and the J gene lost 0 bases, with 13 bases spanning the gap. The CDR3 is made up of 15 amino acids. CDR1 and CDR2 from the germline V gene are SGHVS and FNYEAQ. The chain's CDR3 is CASSPDRLLNTEAFF. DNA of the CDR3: TGTGCCAGCAGCCCTGACAGGCTTTTGAACACTGAAGCTTTCTTT.

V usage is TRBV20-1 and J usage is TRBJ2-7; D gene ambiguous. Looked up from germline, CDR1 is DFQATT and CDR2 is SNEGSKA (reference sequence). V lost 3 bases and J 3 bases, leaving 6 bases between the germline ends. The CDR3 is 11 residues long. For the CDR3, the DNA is TGCAGTGCTAGGCTAAACTACGAGCAGTACTTC. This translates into CSARLNYEQYF.

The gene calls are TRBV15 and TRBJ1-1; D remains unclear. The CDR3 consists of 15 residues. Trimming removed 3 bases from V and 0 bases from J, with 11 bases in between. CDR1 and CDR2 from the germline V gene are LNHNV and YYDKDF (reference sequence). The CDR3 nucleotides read TGTGCCACCAGCAGGTGGACTGGGATGAACACTGAAGCTTTCTTT. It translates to CATSRWTGMNTEAFF.

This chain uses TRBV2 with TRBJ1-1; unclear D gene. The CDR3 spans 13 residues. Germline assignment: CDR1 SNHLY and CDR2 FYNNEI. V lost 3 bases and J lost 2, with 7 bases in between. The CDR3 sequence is CASSDRFNTEAFF. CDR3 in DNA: TGTGCCAGCAGTGACAGGTTTAACACTGAAGCTTTCTTT.

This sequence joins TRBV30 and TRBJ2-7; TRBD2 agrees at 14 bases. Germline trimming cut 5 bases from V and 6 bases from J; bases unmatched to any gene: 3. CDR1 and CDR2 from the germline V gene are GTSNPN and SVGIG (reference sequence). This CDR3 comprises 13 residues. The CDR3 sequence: CAWGGLAGGEQYF. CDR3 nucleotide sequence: TGTGCCTGGGGAGGACTAGCGGGGGGCGAGCAGTACTTC.

The DNA for the CDR3 is TGTGCCAGCAGCTTTGGACTAGCGGGGACCAAAGCCAAAAACATTCAGTACTTC. This gives the protein CASSFGLAGTKAKNIQYF. This sequence joins TRBV7-2 and TRBJ2-4; 12 bases match TRBD2. There are 18 residues in the CDR3. J gave up 0 bases and V 3 bases, and 6 bases lay outside the gene matches. Germline CDR1 reads SGHTA; CDR2 reads FQGNSA.

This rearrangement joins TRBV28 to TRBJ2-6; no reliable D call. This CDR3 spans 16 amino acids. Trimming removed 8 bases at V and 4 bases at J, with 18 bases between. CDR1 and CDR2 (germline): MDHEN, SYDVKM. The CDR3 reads CASSRTGSSGANVLTF. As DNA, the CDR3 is TGTGCCAGCTCCCGCACTGGTAGCTCCGGGGCCAACGTCCTGACTTTC.

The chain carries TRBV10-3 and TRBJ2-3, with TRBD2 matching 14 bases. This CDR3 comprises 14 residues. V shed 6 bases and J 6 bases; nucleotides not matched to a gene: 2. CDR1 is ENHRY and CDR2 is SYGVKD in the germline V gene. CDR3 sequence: CAIRTSGGGDTQYF. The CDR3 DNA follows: TGTGCCATCAGGACTAGCGGGGGGGGCGATACGCAGTATTTT.

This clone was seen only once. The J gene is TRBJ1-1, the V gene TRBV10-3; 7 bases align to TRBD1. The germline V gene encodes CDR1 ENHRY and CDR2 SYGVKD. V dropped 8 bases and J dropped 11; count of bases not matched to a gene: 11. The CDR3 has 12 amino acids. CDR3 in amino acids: CAIGRTGKDAFF. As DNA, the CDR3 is TGTGCCATCGGTCGGACAGGCAAGGACGCTTTCTTT.

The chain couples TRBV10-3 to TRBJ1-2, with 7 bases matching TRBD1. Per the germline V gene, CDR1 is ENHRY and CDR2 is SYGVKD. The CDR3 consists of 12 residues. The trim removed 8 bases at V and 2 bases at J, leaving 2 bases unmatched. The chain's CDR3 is CAIGDSNYGYTF. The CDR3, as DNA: TGTGCCATCGGGGACAGCAACTATGGCTACACCTTC.

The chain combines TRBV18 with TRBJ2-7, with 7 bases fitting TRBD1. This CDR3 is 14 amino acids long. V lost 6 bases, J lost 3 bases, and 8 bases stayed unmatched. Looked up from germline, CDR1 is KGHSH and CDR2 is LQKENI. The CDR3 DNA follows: TGTGCCAGCTCCCGAGCGAGGGACAGCTACGAGCAGTACTTC. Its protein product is CASSRARDSYEQYF.

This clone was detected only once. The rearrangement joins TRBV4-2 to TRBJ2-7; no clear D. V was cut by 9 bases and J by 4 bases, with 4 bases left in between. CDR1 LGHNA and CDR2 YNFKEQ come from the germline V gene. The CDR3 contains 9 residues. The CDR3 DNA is TGTGCCAGTCTATACGAGCAGTACTTC. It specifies CASLYEQYF.